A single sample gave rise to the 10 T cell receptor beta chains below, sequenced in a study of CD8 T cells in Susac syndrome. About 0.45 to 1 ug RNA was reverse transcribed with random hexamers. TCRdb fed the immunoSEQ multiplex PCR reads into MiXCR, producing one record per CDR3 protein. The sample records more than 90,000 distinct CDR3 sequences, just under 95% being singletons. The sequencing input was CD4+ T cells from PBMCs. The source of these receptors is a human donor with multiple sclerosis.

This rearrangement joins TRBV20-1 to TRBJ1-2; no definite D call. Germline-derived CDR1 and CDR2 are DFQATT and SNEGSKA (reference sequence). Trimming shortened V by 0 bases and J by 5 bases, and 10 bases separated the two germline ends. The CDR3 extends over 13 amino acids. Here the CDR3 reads CSARDLTFYGYTF. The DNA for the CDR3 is TGCAGTGCTAGAGATTTAACGTTTTATGGCTACACCTTC.

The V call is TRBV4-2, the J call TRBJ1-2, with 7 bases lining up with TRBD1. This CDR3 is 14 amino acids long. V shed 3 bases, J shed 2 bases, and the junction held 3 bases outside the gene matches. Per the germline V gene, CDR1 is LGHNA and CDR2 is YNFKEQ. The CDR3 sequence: CASSHPQGNYGYTF. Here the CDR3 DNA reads TGTGCCAGCAGCCATCCACAGGGGAACTATGGCTACACCTTC.

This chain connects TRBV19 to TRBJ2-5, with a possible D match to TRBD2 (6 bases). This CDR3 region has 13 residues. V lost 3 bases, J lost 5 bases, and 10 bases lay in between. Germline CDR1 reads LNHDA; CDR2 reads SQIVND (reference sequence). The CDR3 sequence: CASSIQRAETQYF. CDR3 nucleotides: TGTGCCAGTAGTATTCAGCGGGCGGAGACCCAGTACTTC.

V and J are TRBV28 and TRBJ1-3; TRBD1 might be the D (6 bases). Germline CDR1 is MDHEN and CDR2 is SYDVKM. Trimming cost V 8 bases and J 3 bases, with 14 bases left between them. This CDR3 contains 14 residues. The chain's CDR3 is CASGSRGGGNTIYF. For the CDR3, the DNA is TGTGCCAGCGGCTCTAGAGGGGGTGGAAACACCATATATTTT.

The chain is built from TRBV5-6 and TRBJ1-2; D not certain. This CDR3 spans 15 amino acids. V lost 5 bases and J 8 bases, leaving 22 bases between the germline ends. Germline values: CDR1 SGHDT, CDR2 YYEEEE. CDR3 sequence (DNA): TGTGCCAGCAGTCTTCGAGGCAGGAGGGCCCACGGCTACACCTTC. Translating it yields CASSLRGRRAHGYTF.

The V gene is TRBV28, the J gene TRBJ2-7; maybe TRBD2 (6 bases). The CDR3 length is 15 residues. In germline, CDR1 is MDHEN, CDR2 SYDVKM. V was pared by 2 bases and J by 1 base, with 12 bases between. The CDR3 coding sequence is TGTGCCAGCAGTTTAGGCGGGGTTGGATCCTACGAGCAGTACTTC. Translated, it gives CASSLGGVGSYEQYF.

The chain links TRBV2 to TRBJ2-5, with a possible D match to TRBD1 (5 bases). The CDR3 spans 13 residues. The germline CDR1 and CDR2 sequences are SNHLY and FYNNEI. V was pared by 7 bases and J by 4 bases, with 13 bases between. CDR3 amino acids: CASNPTVGETQYF. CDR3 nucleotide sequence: TGTGCCAGCAACCCGACAGTTGGAGAGACCCAGTACTTC.

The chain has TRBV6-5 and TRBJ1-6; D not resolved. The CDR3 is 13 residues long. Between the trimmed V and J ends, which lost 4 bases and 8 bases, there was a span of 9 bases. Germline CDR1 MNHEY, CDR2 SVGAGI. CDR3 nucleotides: TGTGCCAGCAGTTTTCACAGAGATTCACCCCTCCACTTT. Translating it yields CASSFHRDSPLHF.

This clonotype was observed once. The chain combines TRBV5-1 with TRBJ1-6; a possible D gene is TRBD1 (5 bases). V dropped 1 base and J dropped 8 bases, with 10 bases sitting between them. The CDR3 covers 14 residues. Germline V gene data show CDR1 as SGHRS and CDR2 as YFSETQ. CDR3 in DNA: TGCGCCAGCAGCTTGTCCCGGGGGGATTCACCCCTCCACTTT. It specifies CASSLSRGDSPLHF.

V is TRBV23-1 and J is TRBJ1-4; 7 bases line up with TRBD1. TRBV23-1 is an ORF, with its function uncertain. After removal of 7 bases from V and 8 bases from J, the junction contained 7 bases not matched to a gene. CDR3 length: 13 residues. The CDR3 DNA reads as TGCGCCAGCAAAGGGGGCACGTTAGAAAAACTGTTTTTT. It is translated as CASKGGTLEKLFF.